The clone carrying this TCR beta chain has a count of ten or more. This CDR3 region has 12 residues. Trimming removed 3 bases from V and 5 bases from J, with 6 bases in between. MiXCR, run by TCRdb on the 5' RACE reads, gives a single entry per CDR3 protein. Of approximately 60,000 distinct CDR3 sequences listed, around 12% are singletons. The data are from a study of early T cells in non-severe SARS-CoV-2 infection. This receptor was taken from an adult who was a healthcare worker with PCR-confirmed SARS-CoV-2 infection or an uninfected control (not recorded which). The sample was whole blood. The chain employs TRBV12-3 or TRBV12-4 and TRBJ2-3; unclear D gene. The CDR3: CASSFRGDTQYF. CDR3 bases: TGTGCCAGCAGTTTTCGAGGAGATACGCAGTATTTT.